This T cell receptor beta chain came from a study of vaccination and CD4 T cells after COVID-19. The CDR3 loop spans 16 amino acids. V was cut by 2 bases and J by 7 bases, with 15 bases left in between. The germline V gene encodes CDR1 MNHEY and CDR2 SVGEGT. The sample's treatment: approximately nine-day PBMC culture with coronavirus spike peptide pools or control peptides (ViraFEST assay). Sequencing of the DNA from cultured CD4+ T cells was carried out with the Oncomine TCR Beta short-read assay. TCRdb re-called the PCR reads with MiXCR, one entry per CDR3 protein. The sample holds some 15,000 distinct CDR3 sequences, roughly 30% seen once. This clonotype was detected only a few times. No antigen is known for it.

This TCR derives from a human donor who had recovered from COVID-19. The chain uses TRBV6-2 or TRBV6-3 and TRBJ1-6, with D maybe TRBD1 (5 bases). The sequences come from CD4+ T cells from blood, cultured in vitro, collected after SARS-CoV-2 vaccination. CDR3 in DNA: TGTGCCAGCAGTTACGGCCAGGGTGATTGGAATTCACCCCTCCACTTT. This gives the protein CASSYGQGDWNSPLHF.